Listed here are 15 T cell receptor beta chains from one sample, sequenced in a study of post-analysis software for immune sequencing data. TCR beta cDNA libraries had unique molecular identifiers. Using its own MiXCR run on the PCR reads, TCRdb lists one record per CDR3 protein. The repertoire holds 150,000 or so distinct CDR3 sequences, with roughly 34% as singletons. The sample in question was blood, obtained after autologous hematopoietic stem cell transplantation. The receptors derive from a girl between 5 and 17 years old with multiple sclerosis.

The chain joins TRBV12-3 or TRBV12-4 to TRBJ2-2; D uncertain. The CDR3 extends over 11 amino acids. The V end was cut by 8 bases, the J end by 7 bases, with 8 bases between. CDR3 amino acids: CASGIIGELFF. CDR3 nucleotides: TGTGCCAGCGGTATCATCGGGGAGCTGTTTTTT.

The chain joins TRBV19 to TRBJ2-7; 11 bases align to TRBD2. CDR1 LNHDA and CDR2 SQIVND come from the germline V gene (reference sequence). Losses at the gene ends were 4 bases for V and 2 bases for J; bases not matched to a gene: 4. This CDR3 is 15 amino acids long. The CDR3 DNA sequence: TGTGCCAGTAGTAAACCGGGACTAGCGGCCTACGAGCAGTACTTC. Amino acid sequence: CASSKPGLAAYEQYF.

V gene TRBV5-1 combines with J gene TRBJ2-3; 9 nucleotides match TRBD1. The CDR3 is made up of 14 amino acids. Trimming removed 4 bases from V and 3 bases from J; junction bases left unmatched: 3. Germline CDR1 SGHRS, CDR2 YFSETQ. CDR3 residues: CASSDRGLTDTQYF. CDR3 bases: TGCGCCAGCAGCGACAGGGGGTTGACAGATACGCAGTATTTT.

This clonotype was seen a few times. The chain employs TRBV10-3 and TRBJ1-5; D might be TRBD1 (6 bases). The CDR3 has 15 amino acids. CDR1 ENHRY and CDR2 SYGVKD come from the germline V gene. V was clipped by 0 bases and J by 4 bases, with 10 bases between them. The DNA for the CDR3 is TGTGCCATCAGTGAGTCGGCAGGGGAGAATCAGCCCCAGCATTTT. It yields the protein CAISESAGENQPQHF.

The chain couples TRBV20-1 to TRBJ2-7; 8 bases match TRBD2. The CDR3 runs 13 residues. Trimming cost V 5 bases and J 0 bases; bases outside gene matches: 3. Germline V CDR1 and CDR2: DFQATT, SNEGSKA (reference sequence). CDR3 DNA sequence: TGCAGTGCTGAACTAGCGGACTCCTACGAGCAGTACTTC. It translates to CSAELADSYEQYF.

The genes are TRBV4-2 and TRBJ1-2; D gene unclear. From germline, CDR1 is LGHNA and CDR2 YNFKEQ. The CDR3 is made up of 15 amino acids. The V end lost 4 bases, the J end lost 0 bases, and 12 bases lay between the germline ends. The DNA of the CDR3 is TGTGCCAGCAGCCCCCAAATAACCTCTAACTATGGCTACACCTTC. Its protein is CASSPQITSNYGYTF.

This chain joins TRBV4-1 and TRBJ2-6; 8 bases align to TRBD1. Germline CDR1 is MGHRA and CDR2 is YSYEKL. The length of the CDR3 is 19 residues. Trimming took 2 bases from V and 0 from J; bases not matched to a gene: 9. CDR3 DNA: TGCGCCAGCAGCCAAACAAAGGGACAGGCCTTCTCTGGGGCCAACGTCCTGACTTTC. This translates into CASSQTKGQAFSGANVLTF.

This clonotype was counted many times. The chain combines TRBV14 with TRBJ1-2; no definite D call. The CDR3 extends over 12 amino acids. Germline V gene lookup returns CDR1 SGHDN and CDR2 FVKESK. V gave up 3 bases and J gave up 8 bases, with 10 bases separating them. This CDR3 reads CASSQDRRGYTF. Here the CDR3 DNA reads TGTGCCAGCAGCCAGGACCGGAGAGGCTACACCTTC.

The CDR3 region is CASSSDRSRRSGNEQFF. The CDR3 DNA follows: TGTGCCAGCAGCTCGGACAGGAGCCGTAGGTCTGGCAATGAGCAGTTCTTC. The rearrangement joins TRBV7-6 to TRBJ2-1; TRBD1 aligns across 7 bases. This CDR3 region has 17 residues. Germline CDR1 and CDR2: SGHVS and FNYEAQ. The trim removed 4 bases at V and 6 bases at J, leaving 15 bases unmatched.

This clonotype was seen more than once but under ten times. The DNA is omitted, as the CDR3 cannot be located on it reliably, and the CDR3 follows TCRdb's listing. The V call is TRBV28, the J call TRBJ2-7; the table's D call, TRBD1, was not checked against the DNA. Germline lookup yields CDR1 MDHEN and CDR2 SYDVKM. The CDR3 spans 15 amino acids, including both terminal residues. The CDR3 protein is CASSFRGRTIDEQYF.

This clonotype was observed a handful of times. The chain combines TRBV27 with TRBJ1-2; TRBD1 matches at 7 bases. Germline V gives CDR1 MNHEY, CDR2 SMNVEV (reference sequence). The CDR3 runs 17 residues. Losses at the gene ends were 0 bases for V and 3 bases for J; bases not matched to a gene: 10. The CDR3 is CASSLSSTGTGDYGYTF. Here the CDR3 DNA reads TGTGCCAGCAGTTTATCTTCGACAGGGACTGGGGACTATGGCTACACCTTC.

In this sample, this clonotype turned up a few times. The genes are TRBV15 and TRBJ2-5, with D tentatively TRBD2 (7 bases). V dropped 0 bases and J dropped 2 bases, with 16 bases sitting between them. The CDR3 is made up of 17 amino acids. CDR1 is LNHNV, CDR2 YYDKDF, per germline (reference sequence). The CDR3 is CATSRDAWGGGQETQYF. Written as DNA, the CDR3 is TGTGCCACCAGCAGAGATGCGTGGGGAGGGGGGCAAGAGACCCAGTACTTC.

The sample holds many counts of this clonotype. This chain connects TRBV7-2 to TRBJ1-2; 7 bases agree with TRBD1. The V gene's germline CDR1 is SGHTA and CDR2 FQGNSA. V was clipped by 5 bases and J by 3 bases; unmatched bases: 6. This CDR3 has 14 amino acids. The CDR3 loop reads CASSPTGPDYGYTF. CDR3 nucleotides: TGTGCCAGCAGCCCGACAGGGCCGGACTATGGCTACACCTTC.

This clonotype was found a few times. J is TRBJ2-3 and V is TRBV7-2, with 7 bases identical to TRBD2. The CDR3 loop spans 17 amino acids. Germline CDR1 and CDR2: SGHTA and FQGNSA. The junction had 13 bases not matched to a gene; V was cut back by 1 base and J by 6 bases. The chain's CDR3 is CASSLVLGGSPTDTQYF. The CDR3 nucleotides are TGTGCCAGCAGCTTAGTCCTTGGCGGGAGTCCAACCGATACGCAGTATTTT.

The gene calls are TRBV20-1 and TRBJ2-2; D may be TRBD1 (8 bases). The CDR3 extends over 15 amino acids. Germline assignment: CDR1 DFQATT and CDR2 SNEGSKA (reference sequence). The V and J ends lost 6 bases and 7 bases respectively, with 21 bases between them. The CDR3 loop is CSATTGAREVGELFF. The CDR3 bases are TGCAGTGCAACGACAGGGGCCCGGGAGGTCGGGGAGCTGTTTTTT.